This T cell receptor (beta chain) was identified during a study of blood T cells in healthy people across ages. Sample-barcoded 5' priming and a J-beta primer mix drove a second PCR of about 6 to 12 cycles. TCRdb processed the 5' RACE reads anew with MiXCR; each CDR3 protein has one entry. The sample includes about a million distinct CDR3 sequences, roughly 51% of them seen just once. Study results and caveats: Underestimates were what the diversity estimates from one million T cells were considered to be. It was the long-lived donors that had more naive CD4+ cells and higher diversity than aged donors.

The CDR3 loop spans 15 amino acids. V lost 1 base to trimming and J lost 6 bases; unmatched junction nucleotides: 7. Germline lookup yields CDR1 LGHNA and CDR2 YNFKEQ. Note on this clonotype: What it binds is unknown.

Specimen: blood. The chain carries TRBV4-2 and TRBJ1-1; TRBD1 aligns across 8 bases. This TCR came from a woman in her sixties in good health. CDR3 protein: CASSQARQGRAEAFF. The DNA of the CDR3 is TGTGCCAGCAGCCAAGCTCGACAGGGGCGGGCTGAAGCTTTCTTT.